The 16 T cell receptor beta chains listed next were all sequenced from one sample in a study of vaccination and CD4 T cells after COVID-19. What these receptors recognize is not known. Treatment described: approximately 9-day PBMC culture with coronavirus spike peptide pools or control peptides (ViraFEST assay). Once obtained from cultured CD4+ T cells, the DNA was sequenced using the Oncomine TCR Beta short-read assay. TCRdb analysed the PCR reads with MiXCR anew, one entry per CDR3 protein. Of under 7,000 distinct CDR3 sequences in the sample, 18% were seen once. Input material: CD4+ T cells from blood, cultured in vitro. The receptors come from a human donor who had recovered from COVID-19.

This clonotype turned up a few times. Here the CDR3 reads CASSFTGSSYNEQFF. Written as DNA, the CDR3 is TGTGCCAGCAGCTTTACGGGTAGCTCCTACAATGAGCAGTTCTTC. The V gene is TRBV7-2, the J gene TRBJ2-1; D is undetermined. The CDR3 consists of 15 residues. Germline CDR1 and CDR2: SGHTA and FQGNSA. With 3 bases removed from V and 0 bases from J, the gap between germline ends came to 9 bases.

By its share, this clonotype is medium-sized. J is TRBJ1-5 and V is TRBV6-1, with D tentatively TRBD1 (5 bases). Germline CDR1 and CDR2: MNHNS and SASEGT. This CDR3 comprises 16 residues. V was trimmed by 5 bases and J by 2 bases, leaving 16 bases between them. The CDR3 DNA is TGTGCCAGCAGTCAATCCCCAGGGCGAGGCAATCAGCCCCAGCATTTT. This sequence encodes CASSQSPGRGNQPQHF.

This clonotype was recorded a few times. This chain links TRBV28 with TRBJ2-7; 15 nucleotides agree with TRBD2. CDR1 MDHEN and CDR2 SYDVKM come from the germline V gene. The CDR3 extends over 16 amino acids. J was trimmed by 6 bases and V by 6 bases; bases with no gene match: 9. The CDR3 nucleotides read TGTGCCAGCAGACTACCGGGACTAGCGGGAGGTGTCGAGCAGTACTTC. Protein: CASRLPGLAGGVEQYF. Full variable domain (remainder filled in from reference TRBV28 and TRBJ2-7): DVKVTQSSRYLVKRTGEKVFLECVQDMDHENMFWYRQDPGLGLRLIYFSYDVKMKEKGDIPEGYSVSREKKERFSLILESASTNQTSMYLCASRLPGLAGGVEQYFGPGTRLTVT.

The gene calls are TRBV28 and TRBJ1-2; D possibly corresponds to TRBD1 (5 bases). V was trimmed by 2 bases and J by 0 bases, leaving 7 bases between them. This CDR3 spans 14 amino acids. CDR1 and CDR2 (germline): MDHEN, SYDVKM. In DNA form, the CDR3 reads TGTGCCAGCAGTTTAGTACAGGCTAACTATGGCTACACCTTC. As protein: CASSLVQANYGYTF.

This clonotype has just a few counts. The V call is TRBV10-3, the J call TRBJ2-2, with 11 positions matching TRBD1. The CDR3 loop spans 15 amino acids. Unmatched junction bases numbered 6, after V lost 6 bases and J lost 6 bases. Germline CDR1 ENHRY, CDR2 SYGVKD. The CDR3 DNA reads TGTGCCATCAGAGCCGGACAGGGGGCTCCCGGGGAGCTGTTTTTT. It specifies CAIRAGQGAPGELFF.

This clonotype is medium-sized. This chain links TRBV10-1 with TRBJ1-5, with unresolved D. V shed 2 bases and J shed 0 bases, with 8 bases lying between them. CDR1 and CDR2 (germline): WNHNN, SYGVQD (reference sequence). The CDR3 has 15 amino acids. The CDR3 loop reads CASSEIENSNQPQHF. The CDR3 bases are TGCGCCAGCAGTGAGATAGAGAATAGCAATCAGCCCCAGCATTTT.

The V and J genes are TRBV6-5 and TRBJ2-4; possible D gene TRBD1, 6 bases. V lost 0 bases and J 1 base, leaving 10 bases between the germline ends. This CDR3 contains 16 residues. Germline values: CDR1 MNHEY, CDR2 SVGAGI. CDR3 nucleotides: TGTGCCAGCAGTTACTCCCACACAGGGGCCAAAAACATTCAGTACTTC. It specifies CASSYSHTGAKNIQYF.

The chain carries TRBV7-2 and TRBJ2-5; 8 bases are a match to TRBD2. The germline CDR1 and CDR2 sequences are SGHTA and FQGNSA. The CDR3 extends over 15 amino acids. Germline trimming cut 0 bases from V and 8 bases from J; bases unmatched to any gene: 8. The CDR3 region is CASSLARSGEQTQYF. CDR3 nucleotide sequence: TGTGCCAGCAGCTTAGCCCGTAGCGGGGAGCAAACCCAGTACTTC.

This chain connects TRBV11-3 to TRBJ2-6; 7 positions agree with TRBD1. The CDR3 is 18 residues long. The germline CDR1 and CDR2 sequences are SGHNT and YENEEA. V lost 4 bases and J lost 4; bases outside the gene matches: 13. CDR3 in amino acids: CASSSVAGGGRGANVLTF. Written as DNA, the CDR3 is TGTGCCAGCAGCTCCGTTGCAGGGGGTGGTCGAGGGGCCAACGTCCTGACTTTC.

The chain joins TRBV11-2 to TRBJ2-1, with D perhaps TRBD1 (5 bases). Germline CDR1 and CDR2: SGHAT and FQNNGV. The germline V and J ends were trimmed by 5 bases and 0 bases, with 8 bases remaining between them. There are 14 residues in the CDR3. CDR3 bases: TGTGCCAGCAGCCACAGGAGCTCCTACAATGAGCAGTTCTTC. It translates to CASSHRSSYNEQFF.

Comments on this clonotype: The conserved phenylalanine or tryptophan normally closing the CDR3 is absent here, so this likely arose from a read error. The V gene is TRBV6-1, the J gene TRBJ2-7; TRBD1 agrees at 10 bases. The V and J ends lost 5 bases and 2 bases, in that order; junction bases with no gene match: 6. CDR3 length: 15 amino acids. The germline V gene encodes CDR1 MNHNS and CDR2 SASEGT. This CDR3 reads CASSLTGTGAYEQYS. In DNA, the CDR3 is TGTGCCAGCAGTCTTACCGGGACAGGGGCCTACGAGCAGTACTCC.

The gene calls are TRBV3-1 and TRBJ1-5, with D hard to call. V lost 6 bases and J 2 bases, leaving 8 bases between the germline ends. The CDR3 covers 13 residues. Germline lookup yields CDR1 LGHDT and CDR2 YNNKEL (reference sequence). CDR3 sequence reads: CASSGSRNQPQHF. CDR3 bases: TGTGCCAGCAGTGGCAGTCGCAATCAGCCCCAGCATTTT.

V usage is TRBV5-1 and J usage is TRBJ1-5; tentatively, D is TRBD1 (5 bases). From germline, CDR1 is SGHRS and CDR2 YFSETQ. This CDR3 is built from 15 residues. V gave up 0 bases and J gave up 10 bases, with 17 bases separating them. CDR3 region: CASSLAGQGDEPQHF. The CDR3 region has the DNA TGCGCCAGCAGCTTGGCCGGGCAGGGCGACGAACCCCAGCATTTT.

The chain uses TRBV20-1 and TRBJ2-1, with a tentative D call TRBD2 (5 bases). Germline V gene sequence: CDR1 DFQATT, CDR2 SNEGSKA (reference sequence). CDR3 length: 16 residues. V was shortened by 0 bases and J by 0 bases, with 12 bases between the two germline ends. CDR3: CSARDPGVSSYNEQFF. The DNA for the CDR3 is TGCAGTGCTAGAGATCCCGGGGTAAGCTCCTACAATGAGCAGTTCTTC.

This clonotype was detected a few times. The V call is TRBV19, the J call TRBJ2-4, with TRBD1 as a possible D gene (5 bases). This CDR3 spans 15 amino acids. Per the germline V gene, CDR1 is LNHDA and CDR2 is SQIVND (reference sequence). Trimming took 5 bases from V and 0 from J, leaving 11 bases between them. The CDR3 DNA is TGTGCCAGTAGTCACCCAGGGTTAGCCAAAAACATTCAGTACTTC. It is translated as CASSHPGLAKNIQYF.

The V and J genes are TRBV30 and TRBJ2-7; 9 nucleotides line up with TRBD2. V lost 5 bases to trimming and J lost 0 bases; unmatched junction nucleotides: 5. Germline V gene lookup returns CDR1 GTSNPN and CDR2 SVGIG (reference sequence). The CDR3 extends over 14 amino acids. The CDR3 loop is CAWGLGLASYEQYF. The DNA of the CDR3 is TGTGCCTGGGGATTGGGACTAGCCTCCTACGAGCAGTACTTC.